This T cell receptor (beta chain) is drawn from a study of T cell repertoires in cytomegalovirus infection. Study background: Recently described HLA-C-restricted plus well-studied HLA-B-restricted CMV epitopes were used. Matching HLA type, along with CMV infection, was indicated by public TCR beta signatures.

Study-wide points: Identification of carriers of CMV plus the relevant HLA was performed using cumulative public TCR beta family frequency. HLA-C-restricted CMV-specific TCR beta clonotypes prevailed in the ex vivo response.

A remark on this clonotype: Its target is unknown.

TCRdb called the reads again in MiXCR, with one record for every CDR3 protein. Of approximately 100,000 distinct CDR3 sequences in the sample, 42% were seen once. Germline-derived CDR1 and CDR2 are SNHLY and FYNNEI. There are 19 residues in the CDR3. J gave up 3 bases and V 1 base, and 12 bases lay outside the gene matches. This receptor was taken from a human donor in good health (CMV status not recorded). Some clones in this sample may be carry-over from other donors' samples. The chain joins TRBV2 to TRBJ2-2, with 9 bases lining up with TRBD1. The sample was CD8+ T cells from cultured PBMCs, taken from culture after CMV antigen stimulation. Written as DNA, the CDR3 is TGTGCCAGCAGTGAAGGAGAGGAATGGGACAGGGAATACACCGGGGAGCTGTTTTTT. This gives the protein CASSEGEEWDREYTGELFF.